A single sample gave rise to the 26 T cell receptor beta chains below, sequenced in a study of T cells expressing NK-cell markers. TCRdb reprocessed the 5' RACE reads, keeping one entry per CDR3 protein, no DNA. The sample features about 370,000 distinct CDR3 sequences, with approximately 11% in its top ten. Sequencing was done on a sample of blood T cells: a sorted CD56 or NKG2C T cell subset, CD4+ or CD8+ T cells, or bulk PBMC T cells (not recorded which). Receptor source: a woman between 50 and 59 years old in good health.

This chain's CDR3 is CSARRGNLTYEQYF. V gene TRBV20-1 combines with J gene TRBJ2-7; without DNA, the TCRdb call of TRBD1 cannot be checked. The germline V gene has CDR1 DFQATT and CDR2 SNEGSKA (reference sequence). This CDR3 spans 14 amino acids.

J is TRBJ1-2 and V is TRBV5-1; TCRdb designates TRBD1, a call that cannot be tested without DNA. The CDR3 extends over 13 amino acids. CDR1 and CDR2 from the germline V gene are SGHRS and YFSETQ. CDR3 residues: CASTPGTNYGYTF.

This chain joins TRBV6-1 and TRBJ1-6; TCRdb indicates TRBD1, and absent DNA this call remains unverified. This CDR3 spans 13 amino acids. The V gene's germline CDR1 is MNHNS and CDR2 SASEGT. The CDR3: CASNGDRASPLHF.

The chain has TRBV29-1 and TRBJ1-2; TCRdb's D gene call, TRBD1, goes unchecked for lack of DNA. Germline V CDR1 and CDR2: SQVTM, ANQGSEA. The CDR3 runs 12 residues. The CDR3 sequence: CSARRANYGYTF.

Here the CDR3 reads CSARTGMNTEAFF. The V gene is TRBV20-1, the J gene TRBJ1-1; TCRdb lists TRBD1, though no DNA is available to test this call. This CDR3 comprises 13 residues. Germline values: CDR1 DFQATT, CDR2 SNEGSKA (reference sequence).

The chain couples TRBV29-1 to TRBJ2-5; TCRdb calls TRBD1, which cannot be checked without DNA. The CDR3 covers 15 residues. Per the germline V gene, CDR1 is SQVTM and CDR2 is ANQGSEA. CDR3 in amino acids: CSVAKGTGVRETQYF.

The chain couples TRBV24-1 to TRBJ2-1. Germline lookup yields CDR1 KGHDR and CDR2 SFDVKD. The CDR3 is made up of 16 amino acids. The CDR3 is CATSDPKVVGYNEQFF.

J is TRBJ2-6 and V is TRBV12-3 or TRBV12-4. The CDR3 runs 17 residues. CDR3 sequence: CASSFSETHSGANVLTF.

V gene TRBV6-4 combines with J gene TRBJ2-1; no DNA is available, so the TRBD1 call from TCRdb remains unchecked. The germline V gene has CDR1 MRHNA and CDR2 SNTAGT. This CDR3 has 13 amino acids. CDR3 sequence reads: CASSEMWGNEQFF.

The chain has TRBV27 and TRBJ1-2; TCRdb designates TRBD1, a call that cannot be tested without DNA. CDR1 MNHEY and CDR2 SMNVEV come from the germline V gene (reference sequence). The length of the CDR3 is 13 residues. CDR3 sequence reads: CASSTSQGNGYTF.

V and J are TRBV12-3 or TRBV12-4 and TRBJ2-7; TCRdb indicates TRBD2, and absent DNA this call remains unverified. This CDR3 has 14 amino acids. This CDR3 is CASSLRGLSYEQYF.

V and J are TRBV3-1 and TRBJ1-1; checking the TCRdb D call of TRBD1 is not possible without DNA. The CDR3 is 13 amino acids. Germline values: CDR1 LGHDT, CDR2 YNNKEL (reference sequence). The CDR3 spells CASTRQRNTEAFF.

The chain links TRBV10-3 to TRBJ2-3; TCRdb picks TRBD2, but there is no DNA to check that call. CDR1 ENHRY and CDR2 SYGVKD come from the germline V gene. The CDR3 has 14 amino acids. CDR3: CAISEGRDGDTQYF.

The chain carries TRBV15 and TRBJ1-2. Germline lookup yields CDR1 LNHNV and CDR2 YYDKDF (reference sequence). This CDR3 has 14 residues. CDR3 loop: CATSRGSGNYGYTF.

This chain connects TRBV7-6 to TRBJ2-4. This CDR3 comprises 14 residues. CDR1 and CDR2 (germline): SGHVS, FNYEAQ. The CDR3 sequence: CASSPVSGRNIQYF. The complete variable domain, with remaining parts taken from reference TRBV7-6 and TRBJ2-4, reads GAGVSQSPRYKVTKRGQDVALRCDPISGHVSLYWYRQALGQGPEFLTYFNYEAQQDKSGLPNDRFSAERPEGSISTLTIQRTEQRDSAMYRCASSPVSGRNIQYFGAGTRLSVL.

This chain links TRBV4-1 with TRBJ2-7; the TCRdb D gene call, TRBD2, has no DNA to confirm it. This CDR3 contains 13 residues. Germline V lookup: CDR1 MGHRA, CDR2 YSYEKL. CDR3 residues: CASSQGETYEQYF.

The chain combines TRBV30 with TRBJ2-7; with no DNA, the TCRdb D assignment of TRBD1 cannot be verified. Germline assignment: CDR1 GTSNPN and CDR2 SVGIG (reference sequence). This CDR3 contains 11 residues. The CDR3 spells CAWRTGYEQYF.

The chain joins TRBV5-1 to TRBJ1-1. The CDR3 runs to 16 residues. From germline, CDR1 is SGHRS and CDR2 YFSETQ. The CDR3 loop is CASSLVAGVLNTEAFF.

This chain connects TRBV20-1 to TRBJ2-5; the TCRdb D gene call, TRBD1, has no DNA to confirm it. This CDR3 has 13 amino acids. Germline V gene lookup returns CDR1 DFQATT and CDR2 SNEGSKA (reference sequence). CDR3 sequence reads: CSFRDPSLETQYF.

The chain carries TRBV4-1 and TRBJ2-7; the TCRdb call, TRBD1, lacks DNA for checking. The CDR3 has 14 residues. From germline, CDR1 is MGHRA and CDR2 YSYEKL. CDR3 in amino acids: CASSSRDALQKQYF.

The rearrangement links TRBV7-9 to TRBJ2-7; TCRdb's D gene call, TRBD1, goes unchecked for lack of DNA. The CDR3 has 14 residues. Germline CDR1 and CDR2: SEHNR and FQNEAQ (reference sequence). CDR3 region: CASSEDRGFHEQYF.

This chain connects TRBV7-9 to TRBJ2-3; the TCRdb D gene call, TRBD1, has no DNA to confirm it. The germline V gene encodes CDR1 SEHNR and CDR2 FQNEAQ (reference sequence). The length of the CDR3 is 15 residues. Here the CDR3 reads CASSFSGQGEDTQYF.

The J gene is TRBJ2-1, the V gene TRBV27; TCRdb calls TRBD2, which cannot be checked without DNA. The CDR3 covers 15 residues. The V gene's germline CDR1 is MNHEY and CDR2 SMNVEV (reference sequence). CDR3 sequence reads: CASSPQGLAGNEQFF.

The chain couples TRBV5-1 to TRBJ2-5; without DNA, the TCRdb call of TRBD2 cannot be checked. Germline values: CDR1 SGHRS, CDR2 YFSETQ. The CDR3 sequence is 19 residues long. CDR3 sequence reads: CASSLSRKTSGRVQETQYF.

The rearrangement uses TRBV6-4 and TRBJ2-3. Germline CDR1 is MRHNA and CDR2 is SNTAGT. This CDR3 spans 13 amino acids. CDR3 region: CASSDSWGDTQYF.

The chain recombines TRBV24-1 with TRBJ2-3; TCRdb outputs TRBD1, but without DNA this stays unchecked. Germline lookup yields CDR1 KGHDR and CDR2 SFDVKD. This CDR3 contains 17 residues. CDR3 amino acids: CATSDFFGGRNTDTQYF.